Presented here are 20 T cell receptor beta chains from one specimen sequenced in a study of cytomegalovirus exposure and HLA in healthy donors. Vbeta (60) and Jbeta (13) primers were used in the PCR. The method was immunoSEQ multiplex PCR; TCRdb's version includes in-frame clones alone and lacks a portion of them. The sample records about 190,000 clones, roughly 82% being singletons. Material: PBMCs. The source of these receptors is a woman aged 45-60 years in good health and CMV-seropositive.

The chain uses TRBV18 and TRBJ1-4; 11 bases are shared with TRBD1. Germline-derived CDR1 and CDR2 are KGHSH and LQKENI. The J segment lost 8 bases and the V segment lost 4 bases, leaving 6 bases of the junction unmatched. This CDR3 is built from 15 residues. CDR3 nucleotides: TGTGCCAGCTCACGGGGACAGGGGGGGACCGAAAAACTGTTTTTT. Translating it yields CASSRGQGGTEKLFF.

The CDR3 loop is CASSPRQGGYTF. As DNA, the CDR3 is TGTGCCAGCAGTCCAAGACAGGGTGGCTACACCTTC. This chain links TRBV6-1 with TRBJ1-2; 7 bases are a match to TRBD1. CDR3 length equals 12 residues. Germline values: CDR1 MNHNS, CDR2 SASEGT. J lost 7 bases, V lost 5 bases, and 4 bases had no gene match.

This sequence joins TRBV6-6 and TRBJ1-2; D might be TRBD1 (6 bases). With 5 bases removed from V and 6 bases from J, the gap between germline ends came to 13 bases. The CDR3 has 13 residues. Germline values: CDR1 MNHNY, CDR2 SVGAGI (reference sequence). The chain's CDR3 is CASSRAGVDGYTF. DNA for the CDR3: TGTGCCAGCAGTCGTGCAGGGGTCGATGGCTACACCTTC.

This chain connects TRBV7-3 to TRBJ2-3; D is perhaps TRBD2 (5 bases). V dropped 5 bases and J dropped 5 bases, with 20 bases sitting between them. The CDR3 has 16 residues. Per germline, CDR1 SGHTA and CDR2 FQGTGA. The CDR3 region has the DNA TGTGCCAGCAGCCCACTGGGCCGGACGGGATTAGATACGCAGTATTTT. This sequence encodes CASSPLGRTGLDTQYF.

The chain couples TRBV15 to TRBJ2-3, with 7 nucleotides matching TRBD2. Trimming at V came to 1 base and at J to 3 bases, leaving 4 bases not matched to a gene. Germline V gene lookup returns CDR1 LNHNV and CDR2 YYDKDF (reference sequence). The CDR3 loop spans 15 amino acids. DNA of the CDR3: TGTGCCACCAGCAGAGGGACTAGGTCTACAGATACGCAGTATTTT. This gives the protein CATSRGTRSTDTQYF.

The CDR3 region is CASSSTRGGLEAFF. The CDR3 DNA is TGTGCCAGTAGTTCCACAAGGGGGGGGCTTGAAGCTTTCTTT. V gene TRBV19 combines with J gene TRBJ1-1; perhaps TRBD1 as D (6 bases). CDR1 is LNHDA and CDR2 is SQIVND in the germline V gene (reference sequence). V lost 5 bases and J 7 bases, leaving 17 bases between the germline ends. The CDR3 is 14 residues long.

The chain joins TRBV5-4 to TRBJ1-2; perhaps TRBD1 as D (5 bases). Trimming took off 0 bases at V and 3 bases at J, with 9 bases between the two ends. CDR3 size: 14 residues. Germline values: CDR1 SGHNT, CDR2 YYREEE (reference sequence). The CDR3 here is CASSLASGDYGYTF. DNA of the CDR3: TGTGCCAGCAGCTTGGCCTCGGGGGACTATGGCTACACCTTC.

The chain uses TRBV29-1 and TRBJ2-3; TRBD1 matches at 7 bases. Germline values: CDR1 SQVTM, CDR2 ANQGSEA. The CDR3 runs 12 residues. The trim removed 8 bases at V and 4 bases at J, leaving 6 bases unmatched. CDR3 protein: CSFAQGSDTQYF. CDR3 nucleotide sequence: TGCAGCTTCGCACAGGGGTCAGATACGCAGTATTTT.

This clone was counted a single time. The V call is TRBV9, the J call TRBJ1-6, with TRBD1 matching 9 bases. The CDR3 consists of 18 residues. The germline gives CDR1 SGDLS, CDR2 YYNGEE. V lost 0 bases to trimming and J lost 7 bases; unmatched junction nucleotides: 11. CDR3 region: CASSVGSGTGSWNSPLHF. The CDR3 nucleotides read TGTGCCAGCAGCGTAGGGTCCGGGACAGGGTCGTGGAATTCACCCCTCCACTTT.

The chain has TRBV5-6 and TRBJ1-1, with 7 bases fitting TRBD1. V lost 5 bases, J lost 4 bases, and 8 bases stayed unmatched. This CDR3 region has 14 residues. CDR1 and CDR2 (germline): SGHDT, YYEEEE. CDR3 region: CASSEQGTVTEAFF. CDR3 nucleotide sequence: TGTGCCAGCAGTGAACAGGGGACGGTCACTGAAGCTTTCTTT.

The gene calls are TRBV11-2 and TRBJ1-4; D may be TRBD1 (5 bases). The germline CDR1 and CDR2 sequences are SGHAT and FQNNGV. The CDR3 spans 13 residues. The V gene lost 7 bases and the J gene lost 6 bases, with 12 bases spanning the gap. CDR3 sequence (DNA): TGTGCCAGCACTAACAGGTTCGATGAAAAACTGTTTTTT. This gives the protein CASTNRFDEKLFF.

The V gene is TRBV6-1, the J gene TRBJ2-5, with a tentative D call TRBD2 (5 bases). The end of the DNA is better explained by TRBJ2-7, so the J call may be wrong. From germline, CDR1 is MNHNS and CDR2 SASEGT. The CDR3 runs to 13 residues. CDR3 protein: CASMRVAPYEQYF. The CDR3 DNA sequence: TGTGCCAGCATGAGGGTAGCCCCCTACGAGCAGTACTTC.

This clone has only a few counts. V gene TRBV19 combines with J gene TRBJ1-1; the D gene is possibly TRBD1 (5 bases). The germline gives CDR1 LNHDA, CDR2 SQIVND (reference sequence). The V end lost 9 bases, the J end lost 5 bases, and 16 bases lay between the germline ends. The CDR3 sequence is 13 residues long. The CDR3 loop reads CASSVWGGTEAFF. The CDR3, as DNA: TGTGCCAGCTCCGTTTGGGGGGGGACTGAAGCTTTCTTT.

The chain employs TRBV19 and TRBJ1-2; 8 nucleotides agree with TRBD1. This CDR3 has 14 residues. Germline values: CDR1 LNHDA, CDR2 SQIVND (reference sequence). J gave up 4 bases and V 5 bases, and 6 bases lay outside the gene matches. CDR3 sequence (DNA): TGTGCCAGTAGTGAAACAGGGGGAGGCTATGGCTACACCTTC. Translating it yields CASSETGGGYGYTF.

The chain couples TRBV5-1 to TRBJ1-5; D may be TRBD1 (5 bases). The CDR3 has 13 amino acids. In germline, CDR1 is SGHRS, CDR2 YFSETQ. Trimming pared 4 bases from V and 3 bases from J, leaving 8 bases between. CDR3 amino acids: CASSGGNNQPQHF. DNA of the CDR3: TGCGCCAGCAGCGGGGGGAACAATCAGCCCCAGCATTTT.

The chain joins TRBV9 to TRBJ2-2, with a weak D call TRBD1 (8 bases). The CDR3 contains 15 residues. The V and J ends lost 4 bases and 3 bases respectively, with 13 bases between them. In germline, CDR1 is SGDLS, CDR2 YYNGEE. The CDR3 spells CASSTGGADTGELFF. In DNA, the CDR3 is TGTGCCAGCAGCACAGGGGGGGCAGACACCGGGGAGCTGTTTTTT.

The rearrangement links TRBV4-2 to TRBJ2-5; 10 bases are shared with TRBD1. The J call may not be correct, given that the DNA end is closer to TRBJ2-7. Germline CDR1 and CDR2: LGHNA and YNFKEQ. The CDR3 runs 17 residues. The CDR3 coding sequence is TGTGCCAGCAGCCAAGTTACCGGGACAGGGGCTTCCTACGAGCAGTACTTC. It encodes CASSQVTGTGASYEQYF.

The chain has TRBV5-6 and TRBJ2-6, with D possibly TRBD1 on 5 matching bases. Germline V gene lookup returns CDR1 SGHDT and CDR2 YYEEEE. Deletions cut 2 bases from V and 0 bases from J, with 15 bases between. The CDR3 is 18 amino acids. For the CDR3, the DNA is TGTGCCAGCAGCTTCCTCCTGGGGCTAATCTCTGGGGCCAACGTCCTGACTTTC. Protein: CASSFLLGLISGANVLTF.

V usage is TRBV7-8 and J usage is TRBJ2-7; D gene uncertain. Deletions cut 4 bases from V and 2 bases from J, with 12 bases between. Germline-derived CDR1 and CDR2 are SGHVS and FQNEAQ. CDR3 length equals 14 residues. As DNA, the CDR3 is TGTGCCAGCAGCTACGGGTTTGGCCCCTACGAGCAGTACTTC. Amino acid sequence: CASSYGFGPYEQYF.

This sequence joins TRBV7-9 and TRBJ1-1, with TRBD1 matching 11 bases. Germline V gene data show CDR1 as SEHNR and CDR2 as FQNEAQ (reference sequence). The V and J ends lost 5 bases and 10 bases, in that order; junction bases with no gene match: 9. The CDR3 sequence is 14 residues long. The CDR3: CASSPDRGRRGAFF. Here the CDR3 DNA reads TGTGCCAGCAGCCCGGACAGGGGGCGGCGGGGAGCTTTCTTT.